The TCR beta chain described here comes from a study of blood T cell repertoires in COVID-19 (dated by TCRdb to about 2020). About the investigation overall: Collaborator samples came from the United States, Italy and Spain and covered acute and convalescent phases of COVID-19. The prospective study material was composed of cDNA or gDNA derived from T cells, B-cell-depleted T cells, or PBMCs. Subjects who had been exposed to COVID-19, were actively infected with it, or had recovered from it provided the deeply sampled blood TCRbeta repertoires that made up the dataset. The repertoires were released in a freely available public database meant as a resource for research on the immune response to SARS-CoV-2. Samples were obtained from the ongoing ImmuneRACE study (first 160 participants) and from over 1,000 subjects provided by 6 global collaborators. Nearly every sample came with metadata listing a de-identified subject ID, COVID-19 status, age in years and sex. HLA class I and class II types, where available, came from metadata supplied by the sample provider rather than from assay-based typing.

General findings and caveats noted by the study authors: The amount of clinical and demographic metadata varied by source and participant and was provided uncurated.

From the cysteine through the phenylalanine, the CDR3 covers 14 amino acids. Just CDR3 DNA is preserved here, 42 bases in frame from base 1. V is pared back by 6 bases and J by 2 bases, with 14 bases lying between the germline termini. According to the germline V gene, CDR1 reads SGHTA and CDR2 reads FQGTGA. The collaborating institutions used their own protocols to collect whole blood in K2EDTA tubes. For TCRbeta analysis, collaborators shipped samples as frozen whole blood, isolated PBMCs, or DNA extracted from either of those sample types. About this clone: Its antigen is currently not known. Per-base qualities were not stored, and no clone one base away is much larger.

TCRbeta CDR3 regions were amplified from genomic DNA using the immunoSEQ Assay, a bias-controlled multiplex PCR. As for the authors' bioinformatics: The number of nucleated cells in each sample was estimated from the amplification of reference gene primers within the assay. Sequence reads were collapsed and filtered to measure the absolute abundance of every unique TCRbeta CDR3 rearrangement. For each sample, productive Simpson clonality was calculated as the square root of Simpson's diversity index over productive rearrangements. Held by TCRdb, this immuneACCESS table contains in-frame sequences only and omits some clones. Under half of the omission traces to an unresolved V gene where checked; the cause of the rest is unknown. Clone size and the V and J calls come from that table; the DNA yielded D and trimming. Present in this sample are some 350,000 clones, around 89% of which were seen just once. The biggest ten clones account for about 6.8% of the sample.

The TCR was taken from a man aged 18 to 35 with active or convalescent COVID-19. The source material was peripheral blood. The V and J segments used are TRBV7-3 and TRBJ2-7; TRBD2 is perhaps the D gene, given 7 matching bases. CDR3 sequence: CASRYIGGPYEQYF. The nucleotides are TGTGCCAGCAGGTACATCGGGGGGCCCTACGAGCAGTACTTC.